This TCR beta chain was recorded in a study of fetal regulatory T cell absence and autoimmunity. In the case of this clone: Antigen unknown.

Whole-study results and caveats: Compared with cord blood, pancreas showed oligoclonal TCR enrichment, some clones over 85-fold.

Generated by immunoSEQ multiplex PCR, the TCRdb table keeps only in-frame clones and is missing some. In the table there are 46,000 or so clones, roughly 83% of which are singletons. This CDR3 contains 15 residues. The V gene's germline CDR1 is SGHNT and CDR2 YENEEA. Trimming pared 1 base from V and 4 bases from J, leaving 8 bases between. Material: cord blood. The TCR was taken from a newborn boy with IPEX syndrome. The chain is built from TRBV11-3 and TRBJ2-6; D ambiguous. The CDR3 spells CASSLGGAGANVLTF. CDR3 DNA sequence: TGTGCCAGCAGCTTAGGAGGAGCAGGGGCCAACGTCCTGACTTTC. Full variable domain (missing parts from reference TRBV11-3 and TRBJ2-6): EAGVVQSPRYKIIEKKQPVAFWCNPISGHNTLYWYLQNLGQGPELLIRYENEEAVDDSQLPKDRFSAERLKGVDSTLKIQPAELGDSAVYLCASSLGGAGANVLTFGAGSRLTVL.